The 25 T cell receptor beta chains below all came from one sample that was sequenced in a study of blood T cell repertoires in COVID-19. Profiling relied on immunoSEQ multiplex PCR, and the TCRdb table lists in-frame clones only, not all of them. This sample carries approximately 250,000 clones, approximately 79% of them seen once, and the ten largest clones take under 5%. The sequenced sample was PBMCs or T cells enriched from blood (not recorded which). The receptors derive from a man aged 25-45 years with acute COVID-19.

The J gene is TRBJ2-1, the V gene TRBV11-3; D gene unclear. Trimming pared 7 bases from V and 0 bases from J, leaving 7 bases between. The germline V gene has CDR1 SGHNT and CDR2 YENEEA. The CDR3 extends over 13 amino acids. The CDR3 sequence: CASTSSSYNEQFF. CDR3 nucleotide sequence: TGTGCCAGCACTTCTAGCTCCTACAATGAGCAGTTCTTC.

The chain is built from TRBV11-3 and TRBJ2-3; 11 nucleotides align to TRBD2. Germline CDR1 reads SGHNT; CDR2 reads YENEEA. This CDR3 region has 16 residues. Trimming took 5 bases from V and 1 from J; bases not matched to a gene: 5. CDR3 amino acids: CASSPLGLAGTDTQYF. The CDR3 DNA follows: TGTGCCAGCAGCCCTTTGGGACTAGCGGGCACAGATACGCAGTATTTT. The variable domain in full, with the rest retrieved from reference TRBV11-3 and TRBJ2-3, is EAGVVQSPRYKIIEKKQPVAFWCNPISGHNTLYWYLQNLGQGPELLIRYENEEAVDDSQLPKDRFSAERLKGVDSTLKIQPAELGDSAVYLCASSPLGLAGTDTQYFGPGTRLTVL.

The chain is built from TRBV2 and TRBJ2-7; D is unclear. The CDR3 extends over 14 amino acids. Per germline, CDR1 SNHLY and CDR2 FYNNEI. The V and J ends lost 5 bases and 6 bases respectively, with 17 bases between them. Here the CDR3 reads CASSTRQTFVEQYV. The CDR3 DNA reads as TGTGCCAGCAGTACTCGCCAGACTTTTGTCGAGCAGTACGTC.

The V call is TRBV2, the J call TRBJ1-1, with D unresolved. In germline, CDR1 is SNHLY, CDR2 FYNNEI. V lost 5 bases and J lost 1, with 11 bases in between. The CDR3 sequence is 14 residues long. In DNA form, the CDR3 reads TGTGCCAGCAGTTACGACTGGCGGAACACTGAAGCTTTCTTT. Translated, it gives CASSYDWRNTEAFF.

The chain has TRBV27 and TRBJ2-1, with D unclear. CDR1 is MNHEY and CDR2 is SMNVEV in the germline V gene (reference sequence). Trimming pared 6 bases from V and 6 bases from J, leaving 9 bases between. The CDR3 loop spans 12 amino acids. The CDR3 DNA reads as TGTGCCAGCAGGACTCCCCTCAATGAGCAGTTCTTC. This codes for CASRTPLNEQFF.

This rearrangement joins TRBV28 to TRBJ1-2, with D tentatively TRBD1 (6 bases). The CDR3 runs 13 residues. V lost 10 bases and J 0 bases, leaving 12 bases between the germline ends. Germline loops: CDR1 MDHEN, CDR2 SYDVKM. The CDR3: CATRTDSNYGYTF. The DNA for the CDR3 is TGTGCCACCCGGACAGACTCTAACTATGGCTACACCTTC.

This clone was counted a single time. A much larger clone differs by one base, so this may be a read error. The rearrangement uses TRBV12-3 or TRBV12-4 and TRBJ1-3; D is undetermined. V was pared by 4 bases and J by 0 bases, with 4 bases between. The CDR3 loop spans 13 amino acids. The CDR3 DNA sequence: TGTGCCAGCAGTTCCCACTCTGGAAACACCATATATTTT. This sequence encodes CASSSHSGNTIYF.

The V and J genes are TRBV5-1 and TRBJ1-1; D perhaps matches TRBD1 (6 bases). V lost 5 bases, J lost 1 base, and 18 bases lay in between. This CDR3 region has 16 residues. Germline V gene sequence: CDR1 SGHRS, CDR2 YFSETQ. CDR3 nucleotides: TGCGCCAGCAGATACCACGCCGGGACACCGAACACTGAAGCTTTCTTT. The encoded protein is CASRYHAGTPNTEAFF.

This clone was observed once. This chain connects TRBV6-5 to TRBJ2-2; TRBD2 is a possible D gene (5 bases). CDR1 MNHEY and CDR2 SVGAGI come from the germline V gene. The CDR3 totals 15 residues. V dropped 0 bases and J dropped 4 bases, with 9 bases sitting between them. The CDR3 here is CASSYSPEGTGELFF. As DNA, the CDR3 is TGTGCCAGCAGTTACTCCCCCGAGGGCACCGGGGAGCTGTTTTTT.

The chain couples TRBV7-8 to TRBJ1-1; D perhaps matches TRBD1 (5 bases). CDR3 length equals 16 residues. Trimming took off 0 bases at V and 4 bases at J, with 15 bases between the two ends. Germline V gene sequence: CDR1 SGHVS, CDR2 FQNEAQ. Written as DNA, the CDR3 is TGTGCCAGCAGCTTAGCCGGCGGGGTGGGGACCACTGAAGCTTTCTTT. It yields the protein CASSLAGGVGTTEAFF.

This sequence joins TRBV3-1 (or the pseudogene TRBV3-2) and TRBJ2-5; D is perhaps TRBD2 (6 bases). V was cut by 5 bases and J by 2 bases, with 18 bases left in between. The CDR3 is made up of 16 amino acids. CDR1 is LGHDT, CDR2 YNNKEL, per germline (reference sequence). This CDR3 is CASSLRAGFTQETQYF. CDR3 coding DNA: TGTGCCAGCAGCTTACGGGCGGGGTTTACACAAGAGACCCAGTACTTC.

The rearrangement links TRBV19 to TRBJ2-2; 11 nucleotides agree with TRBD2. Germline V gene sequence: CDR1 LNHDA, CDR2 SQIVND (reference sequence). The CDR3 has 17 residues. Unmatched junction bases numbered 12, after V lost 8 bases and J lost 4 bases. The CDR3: CASEFSGGAQGTGELFF. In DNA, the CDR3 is TGTGCCAGTGAGTTTAGCGGGGGGGCTCAAGGCACCGGGGAGCTGTTTTTT.

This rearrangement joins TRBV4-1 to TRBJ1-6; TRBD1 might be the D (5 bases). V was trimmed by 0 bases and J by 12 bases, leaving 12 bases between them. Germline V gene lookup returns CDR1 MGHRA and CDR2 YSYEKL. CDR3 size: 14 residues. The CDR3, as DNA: TGCGCCAGCAGCCAAGACAGGGCAGTTGTACCCCTCCACTTT. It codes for CASSQDRAVVPLHF.

The DNA of the CDR3 is TGTGCCATCAGTGACCCGACAGGGAACACTGAAGCTTTCTTT. Protein: CAISDPTGNTEAFF. The chain links TRBV10-3 to TRBJ1-1, with TRBD1 as a possible D gene (6 bases). The V gene lost 3 bases and the J gene lost 1 base, with 9 bases spanning the gap. The CDR3 covers 14 residues. CDR1 ENHRY and CDR2 SYGVKD come from the germline V gene.

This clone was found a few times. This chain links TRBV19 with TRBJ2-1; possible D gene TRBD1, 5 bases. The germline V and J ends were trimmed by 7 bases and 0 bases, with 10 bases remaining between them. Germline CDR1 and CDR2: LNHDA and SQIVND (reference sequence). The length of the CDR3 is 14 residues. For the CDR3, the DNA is TGTGCCAGTAAAAAGGGGAACTCCTACAATGAGCAGTTCTTC. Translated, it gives CASKKGNSYNEQFF.

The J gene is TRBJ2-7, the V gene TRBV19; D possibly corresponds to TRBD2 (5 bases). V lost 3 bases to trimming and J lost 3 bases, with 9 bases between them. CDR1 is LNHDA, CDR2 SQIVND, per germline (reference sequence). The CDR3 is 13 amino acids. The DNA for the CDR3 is TGTGCCAGTAGTATTGGACTCCTCTACGAGCAGTACGTC. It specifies CASSIGLLYEQYV.

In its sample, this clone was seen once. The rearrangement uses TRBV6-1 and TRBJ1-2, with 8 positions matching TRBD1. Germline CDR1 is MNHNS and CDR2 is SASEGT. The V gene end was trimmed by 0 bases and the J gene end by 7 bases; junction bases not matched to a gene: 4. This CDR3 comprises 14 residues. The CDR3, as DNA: TGTGCCAGCAGTGAAGCGCCGACAGGGGCTGGCTACACCTTC. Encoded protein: CASSEAPTGAGYTF.

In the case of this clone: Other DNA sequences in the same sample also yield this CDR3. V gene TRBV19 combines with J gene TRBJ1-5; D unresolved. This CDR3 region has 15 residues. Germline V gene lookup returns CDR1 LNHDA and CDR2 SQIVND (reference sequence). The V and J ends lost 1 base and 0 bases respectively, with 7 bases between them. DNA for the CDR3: TGTGCCAGTAGTATAGGTCAAAATAGCAATCAGCCCCAGCATTTT. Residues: CASSIGQNSNQPQHF.

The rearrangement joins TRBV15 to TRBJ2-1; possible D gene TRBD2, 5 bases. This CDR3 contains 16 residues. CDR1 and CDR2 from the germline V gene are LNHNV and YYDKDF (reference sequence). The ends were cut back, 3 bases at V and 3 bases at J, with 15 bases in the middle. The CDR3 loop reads CATSREKAAYYNEQFF. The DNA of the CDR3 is TGTGCCACCAGCAGGGAGAAAGCGGCATACTACAATGAGCAGTTCTTC.

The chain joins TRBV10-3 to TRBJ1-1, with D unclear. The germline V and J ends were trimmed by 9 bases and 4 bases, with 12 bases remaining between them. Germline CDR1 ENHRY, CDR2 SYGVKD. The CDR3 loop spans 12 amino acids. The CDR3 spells CAMASLGTEAFF. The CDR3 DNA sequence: TGTGCCATGGCGTCCCTAGGCACTGAAGCTTTCTTT.

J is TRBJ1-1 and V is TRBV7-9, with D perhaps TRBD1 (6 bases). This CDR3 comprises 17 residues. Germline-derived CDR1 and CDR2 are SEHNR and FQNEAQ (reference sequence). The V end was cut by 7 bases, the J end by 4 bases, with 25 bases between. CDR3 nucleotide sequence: TGTGCCAGCACCACCCCCAACGGCGGCAGGGGAGTCACTGAAGCTTTCTTT. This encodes CASTTPNGGRGVTEAFF.

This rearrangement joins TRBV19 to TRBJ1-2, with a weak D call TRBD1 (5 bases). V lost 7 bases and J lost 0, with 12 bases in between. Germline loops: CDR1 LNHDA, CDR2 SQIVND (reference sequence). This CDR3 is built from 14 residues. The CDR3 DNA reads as TGTGCCAGTACCTGGGGCAGAGCTAACTATGGCTACACCTTC. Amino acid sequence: CASTWGRANYGYTF.

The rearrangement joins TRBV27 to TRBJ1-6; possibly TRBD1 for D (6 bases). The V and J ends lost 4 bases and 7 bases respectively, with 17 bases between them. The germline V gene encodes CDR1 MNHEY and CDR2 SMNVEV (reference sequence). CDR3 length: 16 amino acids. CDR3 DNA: TGTGCCAGCAGTTCCTACTCAGGGGTCCAGAATTCACCCCTCCACTTT. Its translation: CASSSYSGVQNSPLHF.

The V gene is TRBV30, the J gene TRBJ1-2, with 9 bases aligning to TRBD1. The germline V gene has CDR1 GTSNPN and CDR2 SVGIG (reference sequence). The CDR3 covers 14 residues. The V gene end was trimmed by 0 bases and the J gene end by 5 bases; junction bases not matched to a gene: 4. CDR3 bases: TGTGCCTGGAGTGTACAGGGGGCAAGTTATGGCTACACCTTC. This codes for CAWSVQGASYGYTF.

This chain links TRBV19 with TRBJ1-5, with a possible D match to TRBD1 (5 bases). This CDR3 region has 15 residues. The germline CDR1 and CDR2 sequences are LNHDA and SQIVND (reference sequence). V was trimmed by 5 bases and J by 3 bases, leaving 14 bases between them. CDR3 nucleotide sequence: TGTGCCAGTAGTTACTCGACAGAAGTCAATCAGCCCCAGCATTTT. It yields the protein CASSYSTEVNQPQHF.